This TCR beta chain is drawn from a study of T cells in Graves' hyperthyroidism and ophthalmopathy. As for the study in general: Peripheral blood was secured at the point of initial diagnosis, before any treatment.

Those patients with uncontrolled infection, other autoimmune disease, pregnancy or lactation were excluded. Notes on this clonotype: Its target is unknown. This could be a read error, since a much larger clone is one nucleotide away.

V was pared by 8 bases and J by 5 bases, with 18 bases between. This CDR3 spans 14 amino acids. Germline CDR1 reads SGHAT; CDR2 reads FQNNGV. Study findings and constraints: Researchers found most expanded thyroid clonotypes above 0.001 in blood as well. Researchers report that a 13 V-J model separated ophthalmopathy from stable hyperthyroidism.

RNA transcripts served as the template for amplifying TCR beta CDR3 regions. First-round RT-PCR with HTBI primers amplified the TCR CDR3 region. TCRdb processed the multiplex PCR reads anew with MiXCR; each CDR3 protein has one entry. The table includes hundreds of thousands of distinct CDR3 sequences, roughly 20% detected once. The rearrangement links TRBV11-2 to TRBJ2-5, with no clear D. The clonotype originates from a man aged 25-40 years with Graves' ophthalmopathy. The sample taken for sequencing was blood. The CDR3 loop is CASSKVGNGETQYF. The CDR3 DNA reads TGTGCCAGCTCCAAGGTGGGCAACGGGGAGACCCAGTACTTC.